This T cell receptor beta chain was sequenced for a study of blood T cell repertoires in COVID-19. As for the study in general: Sites in the United States, Italy and Spain provided acute and convalescent COVID-19 samples. In each case, the material was cDNA or gDNA derived from T cells, B-cell-depleted T cells, or PBMCs.

This CDR3 has 14 residues. The germline CDR1 and CDR2 sequences are LGHDT and YNNKEL (reference sequence). Between the trimmed V and J ends, which lost 2 bases and 4 bases, there was a span of 9 bases. Study processing details: Amplifying reference gene primers gave estimates of nucleated cell counts. The data were produced by immunoSEQ multiplex PCR, yet TCRdb's version contains in-frame clones alone and is incomplete. For V, J and clone size, that table is used; D and trimming come from the DNA. Of about 410,000 clones in the sample, about nine tenths were seen once. V gene TRBV3-1 (or the pseudogene TRBV3-2) combines with J gene TRBJ1-5; D is uncertain. The sample comprised peripheral blood. The receptor was derived from a woman aged 25 to 39 with active or convalescent COVID-19. This CDR3 is CASSQSGVNQPQHF. CDR3 in DNA: TGTGCCAGCAGCCAATCGGGAGTGAATCAGCCCCAGCATTTT.